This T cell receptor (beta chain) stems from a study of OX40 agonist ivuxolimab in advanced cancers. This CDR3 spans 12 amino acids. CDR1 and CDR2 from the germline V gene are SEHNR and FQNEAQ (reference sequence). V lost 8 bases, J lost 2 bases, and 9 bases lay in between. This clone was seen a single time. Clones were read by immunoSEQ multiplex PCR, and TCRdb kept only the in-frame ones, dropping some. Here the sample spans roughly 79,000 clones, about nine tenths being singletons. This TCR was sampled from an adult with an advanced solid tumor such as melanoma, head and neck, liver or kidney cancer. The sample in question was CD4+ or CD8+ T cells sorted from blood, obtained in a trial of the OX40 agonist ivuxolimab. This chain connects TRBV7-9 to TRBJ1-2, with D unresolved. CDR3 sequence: CASLDGNYGYTF. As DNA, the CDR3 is TGTGCCAGCTTGGACGGGAACTATGGCTACACCTTC.